This T cell receptor (beta chain) was sequenced during a study of monozygotic twins with inflammatory bowel disease. Study findings and constraints: The analysis did not separate different T cell subtypes. The study supported no single strong signal or clonotype linked to IBD. Among patients, repertoires may have gained variability from differing immunosuppressive treatments.

A remark on this clonotype: Its specificity is not known.

Eight cDNA synthesis reactions were run for every sample. TCRdb reprocessed the 5' RACE reads and keeps a single row for each CDR3 protein, giving no DNA. The table lists approximately 400,000 distinct CDR3 sequences, with approximately 2.8% in the top ten. The CDR3 has 16 amino acids. Germline loops: CDR1 SGHVS, CDR2 FQNEAQ. Sequencing used blood. V gene TRBV7-8 combines with J gene TRBJ2-1; the TCRdb D gene call, TRBD2, has no DNA to confirm it. This sequence was found in a human donor with ulcerative colitis or Crohn's disease, or a healthy co-twin of an affected twin (not recorded which). The CDR3 protein is CASSFGTSGTYNEQFF.